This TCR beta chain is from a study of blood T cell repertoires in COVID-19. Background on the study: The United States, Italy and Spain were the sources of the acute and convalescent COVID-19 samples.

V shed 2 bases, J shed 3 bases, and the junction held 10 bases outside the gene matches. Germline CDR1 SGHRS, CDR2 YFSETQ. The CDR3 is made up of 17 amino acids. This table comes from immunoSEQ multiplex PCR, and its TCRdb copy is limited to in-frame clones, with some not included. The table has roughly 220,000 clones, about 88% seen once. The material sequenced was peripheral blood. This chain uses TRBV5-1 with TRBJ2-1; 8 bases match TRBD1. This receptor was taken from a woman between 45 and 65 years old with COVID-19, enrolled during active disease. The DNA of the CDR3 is TGCGCCAGCAGCTTCGAACCGGGACAGGAACTCTACAATGAGCAGTTCTTC. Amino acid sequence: CASSFEPGQELYNEQFF. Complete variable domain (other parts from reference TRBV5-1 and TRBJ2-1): KAGVTQTPRYLIKTRGQQVTLSCSPISGHRSVSWYQQTPGQGLQFLFEYFSETQRNKGNFPGRFSGRQFSNSRSEMNVSTLELGDSALYLCASSFEPGQELYNEQFFGPGTRLTVL.